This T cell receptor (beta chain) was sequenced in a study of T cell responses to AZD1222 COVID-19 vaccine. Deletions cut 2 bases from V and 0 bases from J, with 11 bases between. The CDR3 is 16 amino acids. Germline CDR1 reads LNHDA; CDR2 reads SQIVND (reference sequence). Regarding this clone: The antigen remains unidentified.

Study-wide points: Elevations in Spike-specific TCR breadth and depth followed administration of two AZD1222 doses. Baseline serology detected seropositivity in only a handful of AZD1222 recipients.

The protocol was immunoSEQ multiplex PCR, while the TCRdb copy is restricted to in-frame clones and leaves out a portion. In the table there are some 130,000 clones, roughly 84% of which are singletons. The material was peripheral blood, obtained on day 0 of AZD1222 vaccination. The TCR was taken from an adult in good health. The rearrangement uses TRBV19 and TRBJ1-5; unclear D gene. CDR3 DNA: TGTGCCAGTAGTATAAGGCCAGTTACTAGCAATCAGCCCCAGCATTTT. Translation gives CASSIRPVTSNQPQHF.